This T cell receptor (beta chain) stems from a study of cytomegalovirus exposure and HLA in healthy donors. Study observations and caveats: It was only CMV serostatus that was available as immune exposure information. In a later analysis, HLA-associated TCR beta chains were more clonally expanded than equally common others.

Nominally healthy donors were sampled, though unrecorded immune exposures were likely. The CDR3 covers 15 residues. Germline V CDR1 and CDR2: SNHLY, FYNNEI. As regards this clone: Its specificity is not known. A junction boundary mismatches the germline segment, possibly from a read error.

This PCR relied on a set of 60 Vbeta primers and 13 Jbeta primers. Original processing notes: A follow-up analysis tallied 70 million to 80 million unique TCR beta chains, roughly 11 million shared. Assay used: immunoSEQ multiplex PCR; TCRdb lists only in-frame clones, some missing. The DNA was the basis for D and trimming; V, J and clone size are from that table. This repertoire includes 55,000 or so clones. The sequenced sample was PBMCs. This TCR was sampled from a woman in her 30s in good health and CMV-seropositive. The rearrangement uses TRBV2 and TRBJ2-3; TRBD2 is a possible D gene (5 bases). The CDR3 here is CASSPDTPSTDKQYF. CDR3 nucleotide sequence: TGTGCCAGCAGTCCAGACACACCTAGCACAGATAAGCAGTATTTT.